Sequencing of this TCR beta chain was carried out in a study of STAT3 mutations in large granular lymphocyte leukemia. Study-wide background: Immunosuppressive therapy was given to more than half of T-LGLL patients.

The V end was cut by 5 bases, the J end by 6 bases, with 13 bases between. The CDR3 length is 13 residues. Germline V gene sequence: CDR1 LNHDA, CDR2 SQIVND (reference sequence). This clone was seen only a few times. Its antigen is as yet unknown. Approximately 40,000 productive templates were obtained per sample on average. Data came from immunoSEQ multiplex PCR; TCRdb stores just in-frame clones and leaves some out. This table holds 25,000 to 30,000 clones, about 83% found once. Points from the study as a whole: Differing intervals and regimens complicate linking therapy response to clone burden. Every T-LGLL patient had at least one immunodominant TCRbeta clonotype.

The sequence came from a woman aged 50 to 60 with T-cell large granular lymphocyte leukemia. Some clones in this sample may be carry-over from other donors' samples. The sequenced sample was peripheral blood mononuclear cells. The chain links TRBV19 to TRBJ1-1; perhaps TRBD1 as D (5 bases). The CDR3 region has the DNA TGTGCCAGTAGTCAGGGATTAGGAGCTGAAGCTTTCTTT. Its protein is CASSQGLGAEAFF.